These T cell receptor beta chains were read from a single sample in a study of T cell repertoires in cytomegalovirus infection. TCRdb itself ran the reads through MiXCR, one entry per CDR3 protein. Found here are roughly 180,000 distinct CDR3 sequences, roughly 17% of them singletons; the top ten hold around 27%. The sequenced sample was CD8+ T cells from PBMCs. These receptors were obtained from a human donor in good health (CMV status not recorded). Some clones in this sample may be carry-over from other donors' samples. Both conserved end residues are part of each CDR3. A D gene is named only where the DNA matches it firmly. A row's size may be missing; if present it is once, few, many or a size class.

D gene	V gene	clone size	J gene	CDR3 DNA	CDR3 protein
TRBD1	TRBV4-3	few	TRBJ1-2	TGCGCCAGCAGCCAAGATCAAGGGGGCGGAGACGATGGCTACACCTTC	CASSQDQGGGDDGYTF
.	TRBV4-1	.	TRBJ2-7	TGCGCCAGCAGCATCCGGACGGACTACGAGCAGTACTTC	CASSIRTDYEQYF
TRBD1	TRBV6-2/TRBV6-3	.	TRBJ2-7	TGTGCCAGCAGTTCCCGACAGGGAACCCTCTACGAGCAGTACTTC	CASSSRQGTLYEQYF
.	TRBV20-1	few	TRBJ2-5	TGCAGTGCCCCCCCGGACTCGGGACGGACCCAGTACTTC	CSAPPDSGRTQYF
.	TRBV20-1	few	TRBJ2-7	TGCAGTGCCAGAGGGACCCAATTCTACGAGCAGTACTTC	CSARGTQFYEQYF
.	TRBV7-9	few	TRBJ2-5	TGTGCCAGCACCTCCGAAGCGGACAGAGAGACCCAGTACTTC	CASTSEADRETQYF
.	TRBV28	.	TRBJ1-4	TGTGCCAGCAGTTTACGTCAGGGGAACCTTAATGAAAAACTGTTTTTT	CASSLRQGNLNEKLFF
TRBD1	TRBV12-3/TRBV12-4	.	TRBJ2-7	TGTGCCAGCAGCCACCAGGGACAGGCTCCCTACGAGCAGTACTTC	CASSHQGQAPYEQYF
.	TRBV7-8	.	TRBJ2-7	TGTGCCAGCAGTCCAACCCAGGGCAGGCTTTTTCAGCAGTACTTC	CASSPTQGRLFQQYF
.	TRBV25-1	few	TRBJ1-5	TGTGCCAGCAGTTCCGACAGCTCACAGCCCCAGCATTTT	CASSSDSSQPQHF
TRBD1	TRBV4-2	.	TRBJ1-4	TGTGCCAGCAGCCAAGCTAGCCTCGGGACAGCAAATGAAAAACTGTTTTTT	CASSQASLGTANEKLFF
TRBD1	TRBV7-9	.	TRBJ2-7	TGTGCCAGCAGCTCCCCCGACAGGGCCTTCTACGAGCAGTACTTC	CASSSPDRAFYEQYF
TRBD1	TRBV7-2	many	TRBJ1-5	TGTGCCAGCAGCCTGACAGGGAATCAGCCCCAGCATTTT	CASSLTGNQPQHF
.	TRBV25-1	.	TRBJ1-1	TGTGCCAGCTCCCTAGGGCTATCGTCTGAAGCTTTCTTT	CASSLGLSSEAFF
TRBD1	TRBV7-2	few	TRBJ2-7	TGTGCCAGCAGCTTATTCGAGGGGGCGTTGGACGAGCAGTACTTC	CASSLFEGALDEQYF
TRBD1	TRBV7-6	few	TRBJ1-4	TGTGCCAGCAGCTTAGAACGGTTACTGGGACAGGGTAATGAAAAACTGTTTTTT	CASSLERLLGQGNEKLFF
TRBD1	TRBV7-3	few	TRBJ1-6	TGTGCCAGCAGCCTCCGGGACAGGGGTAATTCACCCCTCCACTTT	CASSLRDRGNSPLHF
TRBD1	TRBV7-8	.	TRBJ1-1	TGTGCCAGCAGCTTCCCTGGACAGGTGAACACTGAAGCTTTCTTT	CASSFPGQVNTEAFF
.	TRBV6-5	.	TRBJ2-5	TGTGCCAGCAGTTACAGGGGGCCGGGAGACCAGTACTTC	CASSYRGPGDQYF
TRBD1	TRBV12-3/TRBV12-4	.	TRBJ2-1	TGTGCCAGCAGTATTAAACCGGGACAGGGGGCTCGTGAGCAGTTCTTC	CASSIKPGQGAREQFF
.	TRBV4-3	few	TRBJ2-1	TGCGCCAGCAGCCAATTCAGGCGTGAGCAGTTCTTC	CASSQFRREQFF
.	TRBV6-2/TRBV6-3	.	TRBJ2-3	TGTGCCAGCAGTCTGCTAATAGGCGAGAATACAGATACGCAGTATTTT	CASSLLIGENTDTQYF
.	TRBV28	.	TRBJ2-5	TGTGCCAGCACTACGCCCATGGAACGGGAGACCCAGTACTTC	CASTTPMERETQYF
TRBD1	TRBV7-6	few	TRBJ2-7	TGTGCCAGCAGCTTAGGGGACAGGATTGAATTATCCTACGAGCAGTACTTC	CASSLGDRIELSYEQYF
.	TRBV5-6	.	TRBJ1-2	TGTGCCAGCACCCCCCCTGACAGGAGAGCTGGCTACACCTTC	CASTPPDRRAGYTF
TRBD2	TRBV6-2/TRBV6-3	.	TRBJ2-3	TGTGCCAGCAGTTACGACGGTCCAGCGGGGGGGATAAGCACAGATACGCAGTATTTT	CASSYDGPAGGISTDTQYF
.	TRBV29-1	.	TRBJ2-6	TGCAGCGTTGTGGTCAGGTATTCTGGGGCCAACGTCCTGACTTTC	CSVVVRYSGANVLTF
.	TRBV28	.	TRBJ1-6	TGTGCCAGCAGTTTCACCAGTGCGAATTCACCCCTCCACTTT	CASSFTSANSPLHF
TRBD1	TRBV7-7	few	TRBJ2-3	TGTGCTACTTCTGGGACAGAAAAGGATACGCAGTATTTT	CATSGTEKDTQYF
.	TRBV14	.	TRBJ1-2	TGTGCCAGCAGCCCGACCGGTCTTAACTATGGCTACACCTTC	CASSPTGLNYGYTF
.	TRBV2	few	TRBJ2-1	TGTGCCAGCAGTGAAGGCAGGCTTCTCAATGAGCAGTTCTTC	CASSEGRLLNEQFF
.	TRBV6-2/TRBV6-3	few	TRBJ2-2	TGTGCCAGCAGACGACCCCCGACCGGGGAGCTGTTTTTT	CASRRPPTGELFF
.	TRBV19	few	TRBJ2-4	TGTGCCAGGGGGGGACAGTACAAAAACATTCAGTACTTC	CARGGQYKNIQYF
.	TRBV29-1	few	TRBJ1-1	TGCAGCGTTGTCGGCCAGTTCCCTCCGCAAGCTTTCTTT	CSVVGQFPPQAFF
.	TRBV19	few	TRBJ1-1	TGTGCCAGTAGTTCCGTCGTTTGGAGGACTGAAGCTTTCTTT	CASSSVVWRTEAFF
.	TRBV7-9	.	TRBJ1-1	TGTGCCAGCAGCTCTTTTCGGGGGGGTGCTTTCTTT	CASSSFRGGAFF
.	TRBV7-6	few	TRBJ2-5	TGTGCCAGCAGCTTGGGTGGGGGGGCCCGAGAGACCCAGTACTTC	CASSLGGGARETQYF
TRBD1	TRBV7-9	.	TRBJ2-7	TGTGCCAGCATCCGAATCCCGGGACAGGGGGCGCAAGGGCAGTACTTC	CASIRIPGQGAQGQYF